Listed here are 13 T cell receptor beta chains from one sample, sequenced in a study of cytomegalovirus exposure and HLA in healthy donors. Primers: 60 Vbeta forward and 13 Jbeta reverse. Clones were read by immunoSEQ multiplex PCR, and TCRdb kept only the in-frame ones, dropping some. The sample includes about 130,000 clones, around 75% of them seen just once. What was sequenced was PBMCs. All receptors derive from a man aged 30 to 45 in good health and CMV-seronegative.

The rearrangement joins TRBV4-3 to TRBJ2-1; 12 bases are shared with TRBD2. Germline values: CDR1 LGHNA, CDR2 YSLEER. J gave up 4 bases and V 4 bases, and 11 bases lay outside the gene matches. This CDR3 is built from 18 residues. The CDR3: CASSPSTSGGPLYNEQFF. The CDR3 DNA reads TGCGCCAGCAGCCCCTCTACTAGCGGGGGGCCCCTATACAATGAGCAGTTCTTC.

The V and J genes are TRBV6-1 and TRBJ1-1; possibly TRBD1 for D (6 bases). This CDR3 spans 15 amino acids. V lost 4 bases and J 1 base, leaving 13 bases between the germline ends. The germline V gene encodes CDR1 MNHNS and CDR2 SASEGT. DNA for the CDR3: TGTGCCAGCAGTGTCGAGGGGGGGAAGAACACTGAAGCTTTCTTT. Translated, it gives CASSVEGGKNTEAFF.

This clone is a singleton in its sample. CDR3 sequence: CASKNREGTEAFF. The CDR3 DNA reads TGTGCCAGTAAAAACAGGGAGGGCACTGAAGCTTTCTTT. The chain has TRBV19 and TRBJ1-1; TRBD1 is a possible D gene (6 bases). The CDR3 is made up of 13 amino acids. Between the trimmed V and J ends, which lost 7 bases and 4 bases, there was a span of 13 bases. In germline, CDR1 is LNHDA, CDR2 SQIVND (reference sequence).

The rearrangement uses TRBV7-9 and TRBJ2-7; D remains unclear. CDR1 is SEHNR, CDR2 FQNEAQ, per germline (reference sequence). The CDR3 contains 12 residues. With 5 bases removed from V and 3 bases from J, the gap between germline ends came to 8 bases. CDR3 sequence reads: CASSQVGYEQYF. The CDR3 DNA is TGTGCCAGCAGCCAGGTCGGCTACGAGCAGTACTTC.

The chain uses TRBV6-6 and TRBJ1-5; 9 bases fit TRBD1. V was clipped by 10 bases and J by 5 bases; unmatched bases: 6. The CDR3 is 13 residues long. Germline-derived CDR1 and CDR2 are MNHNY and SVGAGI (reference sequence). The CDR3 bases are TGTGCCATTCAGGGACAGGGCCATCAGCCCCAGCATTTT. The encoded protein is CAIQGQGHQPQHF.

The chain joins TRBV2 to TRBJ1-5; D not resolved. V was shortened by 9 bases and J by 4 bases, with 16 bases between the two germline ends. The CDR3 consists of 14 residues. Germline CDR1 and CDR2: SNHLY and FYNNEI. The CDR3 protein is CASGELLGNQPQHF. DNA for the CDR3: TGTGCCAGTGGGGAGCTGCTTGGGAATCAGCCCCAGCATTTT.

The chain recombines TRBV25-1 with TRBJ2-3; 9 nucleotides agree with TRBD1. J gave up 1 base and V 8 bases, and 10 bases lay outside the gene matches. From germline, CDR1 is MGHDK and CDR2 SYGVNS. The CDR3 consists of 16 residues. The CDR3 loop reads CASLPRTGARTDTQYF. In nucleotides, the CDR3 is TGTGCCAGCCTCCCCCGGACAGGGGCCCGCACAGATACGCAGTATTTT.

This clone appeared a single time. V is TRBV30 and J is TRBJ1-1; D gene uncertain. With 2 bases removed from V and 0 bases from J, the gap between germline ends came to 7 bases. The CDR3 loop spans 13 amino acids. From germline, CDR1 is GTSNPN and CDR2 SVGIG (reference sequence). In nucleotides, the CDR3 is TGTGCCTGGAGTCTAGCCATGAACACTGAAGCTTTCTTT. It specifies CAWSLAMNTEAFF.

This chain uses TRBV4-1 with TRBJ2-5; 9 positions match TRBD1. The J segment lost 4 bases and the V segment lost 11 bases, leaving 20 bases of the junction unmatched. The CDR3 is 17 residues long. Germline CDR1 is MGHRA and CDR2 is YSYEKL. This chain's CDR3 is CARDRGTGEERTETQYF. The CDR3 DNA reads TGCGCCCGTGACAGGGGGACGGGAGAAGAAAGGACAGAGACCCAGTACTTC.

The rearrangement joins TRBV2 to TRBJ2-5, with D perhaps matching TRBD1 (6 bases). V lost 3 bases, J lost 3 bases, and 11 bases lay in between. The CDR3 is 14 residues long. The germline CDR1 and CDR2 sequences are SNHLY and FYNNEI. In DNA form, the CDR3 reads TGTGCCAGCAGTGATTGGGCAGGGGAAGAGACCCAGTACTTC. It translates to CASSDWAGEETQYF.

The rearrangement uses TRBV6-1 and TRBJ1-2; TRBD1 agrees at 7 bases. J lost 3 bases, V lost 5 bases, and 6 bases had no gene match. Germline CDR1 MNHNS, CDR2 SASEGT. The CDR3 is 14 residues long. The CDR3 is CASSFQGTDYGYTF. Written as DNA, the CDR3 is TGTGCCAGCAGTTTCCAGGGGACAGACTATGGCTACACCTTC.

This clone was detected only once. This chain joins TRBV4-2 and TRBJ2-7; no firm D call. The V gene's germline CDR1 is LGHNA and CDR2 YNFKEQ. V lost 4 bases and J 0 bases, leaving 4 bases between the germline ends. The CDR3 extends over 12 amino acids. This CDR3 reads CASSPSSYEQYF. The CDR3 nucleotides are TGTGCCAGCAGCCCCTCCTCCTACGAGCAGTACTTC.

This clone has only one observation. The V gene is TRBV11-1, the J gene TRBJ1-2; D is unclear. The length of the CDR3 is 14 residues. Trimming took off 5 bases at V and 1 base at J, with 11 bases between the two ends. Germline-derived CDR1 and CDR2 are SGHAT and FQDESV (reference sequence). As DNA, the CDR3 is TGTGCCAGCAGCGCACGAACAGATAACTATGGCTACACCTTC. The encoded protein is CASSARTDNYGYTF.